Listed below are T cell receptor beta chains from one sample, sequenced in a study of early stage breast cancer tumors. Clones were read by immunoSEQ multiplex PCR, and TCRdb kept only the in-frame ones, dropping some. The sample lists over 6,500 clones; around 62% were seen once. Sequencing was performed on breast tumor tissue. All receptors derive from a person between 65 and 79 years old with breast cancer. The CDR3 runs from the conserved cysteine through the conserved F or W. The D gene is left open where the match is weak. Clone size, where shown, is once, few, many, or a class for clones that have expanded.

V gene	J gene	D gene	clone size	CDR3 protein	CDR3 DNA
TRBV30	TRBJ2-5	-	-	CASKPIMRETQYF	TGTGCCTCAAAGCCGATCATGAGGGAGACCCAGTACTTC
TRBV6-4	TRBJ2-1	-	-	CASSDSLGGTDEQFF	TGTGCCAGCAGTGATAGTTTGGGGGGTACGGATGAGCAGTTCTTC
TRBV29-1	TRBJ2-1	TRBD1	-	CSVARTGGYEQFF	TGCAGCGTTGCCCGGACAGGGGGGTATGAGCAGTTCTTC
TRBV5-1	TRBJ2-2	TRBD1	-	CASSTTGGGTGELFF	TGCGCCAGCAGCACTACAGGGGGTGGAACCGGGGAGCTGTTTTTT
TRBV5-1	TRBJ1-5	TRBD1	-	CASSLEGQVEQPQHF	TGCGCCAGCAGCTTGGAGGGACAGGTGGAACAGCCCCAGCATTTT
TRBV7-8	TRBJ2-1	TRBD2	-	CASSYSGGTSGGGEQFF	TGTGCCAGCAGCTACAGCGGGGGGACTAGCGGGGGAGGTGAGCAGTTCTTC
TRBV7-3	TRBJ2-7	TRBD2	-	CASSLAGEGAYEQYF	TGTGCCAGCAGCTTAGCGGGGGAAGGGGCCTACGAGCAGTACTTC
TRBV29-1	TRBJ2-3	-	-	CSVGGGVTTDTQYF	TGCAGCGTTGGGGGGGGCGTTACCACAGATACGCAGTATTTT
TRBV11-2	TRBJ1-1	-	-	CASSLVRAEAFF	TGTGCCAGCAGCTTAGTCAGGGCCGAAGCTTTCTTT
TRBV5-4	TRBJ1-1	-	-	CASSQSRGRTTEAFF	TGTGCCAGCAGCCAAAGCAGGGGAAGAACCACTGAAGCTTTCTTT
TRBV7-3	TRBJ2-5	-	once	CASSLAGRETQYF	TGTGCCAGCAGCTTAGCGGGGCGGGAGACCCAGTACTTC
TRBV14	TRBJ2-1	-	-	CASSPLAFNNEQFF	TGTGCCAGCAGCCCGTTAGCGTTCAACAATGAGCAGTTCTTC
TRBV15	TRBJ2-3	TRBD1	-	CATSRDLGQGSDTQYF	TGTGCCACCAGCAGAGACCTGGGACAGGGGTCAGATACGCAGTATTTT
TRBV2	TRBJ2-7	TRBD1	-	CASIQGTGSYEQYF	TGTGCCAGCATTCAGGGGACAGGGAGCTACGAGCAGTACTTC
TRBV2	TRBJ2-1	-	-	CASSEKRGGGNEQFF	TGTGCCAGCAGTGAAAAGCGGGGAGGGGGCAATGAGCAGTTCTTC
TRBV2	TRBJ2-3	-	-	CASESSWRGGSTDTQYF	TGTGCCAGCGAGTCCTCATGGAGGGGAGGAAGCACAGATACGCAGTATTTT
TRBV27	TRBJ1-1	-	-	CASSLANRNTEAFF	TGTGCCAGCAGTTTAGCGAACCGGAACACTGAAGCTTTCTTT
TRBV10-3	TRBJ2-3	TRBD2	-	CAISDEFSGGLDTQYF	TGTGCCATCAGTGATGAATTTAGCGGGGGATTGGATACGCAGTATTTT
TRBV13	TRBJ1-4	TRBD1	-	CASSLRSGQGNEKLFF	TGTGCCAGCAGCCTAAGGTCGGGACAGGGAAATGAAAAACTGTTTTTT
TRBV19	TRBJ2-5	-	once	CASSITNTGGETQYF	TGTGCCAGTAGTATTACAAACACCGGGGGAGAGACCCAGTACTTC
TRBV28	TRBJ1-1	-	-	CASGGLNTEAFF	TGTGCCAGCGGGGGCTTGAACACTGAAGCTTTCTTT
TRBV18	TRBJ1-2	-	-	CASSPREPYGYTF	TGTGCCAGCTCACCACGGGAGCCCTATGGCTACACCTTC
TRBV5-6	TRBJ2-5	-	once	CASSLGGREQYF	TGTGCCAGCAGCTTAGGCGGTCGGGAGCAGTACTTC
TRBV14	TRBJ1-3	-	few	CASSLSNTIYF	TGTGCCAGCAGCCTCAGTAACACCATATATTTT
TRBV2	TRBJ2-5	-	few	CASTQLQETQYF	TGTGCCAGCACACAGCTCCAAGAGACCCAGTACTTC
TRBV30	TRBJ1-4	TRBD1	-	CAWSTGATNEKLFF	TGTGCCTGGAGTACAGGGGCAACTAATGAAAAACTGTTTTTT
TRBV19	TRBJ1-1	-	-	CARGRQNTEAFF	TGTGCCAGGGGGCGACAGAACACTGAAGCTTTCTTT
TRBV5-5	TRBJ1-2	TRBD1	-	CASSRGTDHGYTF	TGTGCCAGCAGCCGTGGGACAGATCATGGCTACACCTTC
TRBV5-1	TRBJ1-1	-	few	CASSSPPNTEAFF	TGCGCCAGCAGCTCTCCCCCGAACACTGAAGCTTTCTTT
TRBV29-1	TRBJ2-3	-	-	CSVQPQAGGTQYF	TGCAGCGTGCAACCGCAGGCCGGGGGTACGCAGTATTTT
TRBV30	TRBJ1-6	TRBD1	-	CAWGRQGGNSPLHF	TGTGCCTGGGGGCGACAGGGAGGTAATTCACCCCTCCACTTT
TRBV7-8	TRBJ1-5	-	-	CASSPRHRNNQPQHF	TGTGCCAGCAGCCCCCGTCACAGAAACAATCAGCCCCAGCATTTT
TRBV10-1	TRBJ1-5	-	few	CARPETRDNSNQPQHF	TGCGCCAGACCAGAGACCCGGGACAATAGCAATCAGCCCCAGCATTTT
TRBV2	TRBJ1-2	TRBD1	-	CASIDRKQGLGGYTF	TGTGCCAGCATCGACCGAAAACAGGGGTTGGGTGGCTACACCTTC
TRBV5-4	TRBJ2-1	TRBD2	-	CASSSRGGPYNEQFF	TGTGCCAGCAGCTCGCGGGGGGGCCCCTACAATGAGCAGTTCTTC
TRBV6-5	TRBJ2-7	TRBD2	once	CASRNGGANHEQYF	TGTGCCAGCAGAAACGGGGGGGCCAACCACGAGCAGTACTTC
TRBV30	TRBJ2-7	TRBD2	-	CAWSAGDEQYF	TGTGCCTGGAGCGCGGGGGACGAGCAGTACTTC
TRBV6-1	TRBJ1-1	TRBD1	-	CASSEPGQGSAEAFF	TGTGCCAGCAGTGAACCGGGACAGGGGTCCGCTGAAGCTTTCTTT
TRBV5-1	TRBJ2-3	-	-	CASHREDTQYF	TGCGCCAGCCACAGGGAAGATACGCAGTATTTT
TRBV4-3	TRBJ1-6	TRBD1	-	CASSPTTGVASPLHF	TGCGCCAGCAGCCCCACAACAGGGGTCGCTTCACCCCTCCACTTT